Presented here are 7 T cell receptor beta chains from one specimen sequenced in a study of cytomegalovirus exposure and HLA in healthy donors. The PCR was carried out with 60 Vbeta primers and 13 Jbeta primers. Here immunoSEQ multiplex PCR was the method, and the copy in TCRdb shows in-frame clones only, minus some. This sample has about 120,000 clones; less than 85% occur once, and the top ten carry 2.5% to 3.5%. What was sequenced was PBMCs. Receptors were obtained from a male donor in good health and CMV-seronegative.

This chain joins TRBV2 and TRBJ1-2; no clear D. The CDR3 loop spans 14 amino acids. The ends were cut back, 7 bases at V and 4 bases at J, with 16 bases in the middle. Germline values: CDR1 SNHLY, CDR2 FYNNEI. DNA for the CDR3: TGTGCCAGCACCGCATCCGCAGGTCCCTATGGCTACACCTTC. This gives the protein CASTASAGPYGYTF.

The genes are TRBV5-5 and TRBJ2-1, with D perhaps matching TRBD1 (5 bases). This CDR3 has 17 amino acids. Germline CDR1 SGHKS, CDR2 YYEKEE (reference sequence). V shed 2 bases and J shed 5 bases, with 20 bases lying between them. The CDR3 region is CASSLALDNPGHNEQFF. CDR3 DNA: TGTGCCAGCAGCTTAGCCTTGGACAACCCAGGGCACAATGAGCAGTTCTTC.

V and J are TRBV6-4 and TRBJ2-3; possible D gene TRBD2, 6 bases. CDR1 and CDR2 from the germline V gene are MRHNA and SNTAGT. V lost 6 bases and J lost 2, with 12 bases in between. The CDR3 totals 14 residues. In DNA form, the CDR3 reads TGTGCCAGCAGGAGGGACTTCGACACAGATACGCAGTATTTT. It codes for CASRRDFDTDTQYF.

The chain has TRBV9 and TRBJ2-1, with 9 bases fitting TRBD2. Germline V gene data show CDR1 as SGDLS and CDR2 as YYNGEE. The CDR3 sequence is 16 residues long. Trimming cost V 3 bases and J 2 bases; bases outside gene matches: 6. Here the CDR3 reads CASSEGTSRAYNEQFF. The CDR3 nucleotides read TGTGCCAGCAGCGAGGGGACTAGCAGAGCCTACAATGAGCAGTTCTTC.

As DNA, the CDR3 is TGTGCCAGCAGTTTTAGCGGGGTCTCTGGAAACACCATATATTTT. It translates to CASSFSGVSGNTIYF. The V call is TRBV27, the J call TRBJ1-3; D not resolved. The CDR3 consists of 15 residues. The V end lost 3 bases, the J end lost 0 bases, and 9 bases lay between the germline ends. Germline loops: CDR1 MNHEY, CDR2 SMNVEV (reference sequence).

This sequence joins TRBV30 and TRBJ2-7; D perhaps matches TRBD2 (5 bases). Germline values: CDR1 GTSNPN, CDR2 SVGIG (reference sequence). The V end was cut by 0 bases, the J end by 0 bases, with 6 bases between. The CDR3 runs to 13 residues. The CDR3 spells CAWSVGDSYEQYF. In DNA form, the CDR3 reads TGTGCCTGGAGTGTCGGGGACTCCTACGAGCAGTACTTC.

CDR3 loop: CASSLGDREAETQYF. DNA for the CDR3: TGCGCCAGCAGCCTAGGGGACAGGGAAGCGGAGACCCAGTACTTC. The gene calls are TRBV5-1 and TRBJ2-5, with 9 positions matching TRBD1. With 4 bases clipped from V and 5 bases from J, the junction kept 9 bases outside the gene matches. This CDR3 comprises 15 residues. From germline, CDR1 is SGHRS and CDR2 YFSETQ.